Following are 27 T cell receptor beta chains from one sample sequenced in a study of graft-versus-host responses after intestinal transplantation. This table comes from immunoSEQ multiplex PCR, and its TCRdb copy is limited to in-frame clones, with some not included. The table includes about 97,000 clones, approximately 90% detected once. Specimen: PBMCs, collected 450 to 460 days after intestinal transplant. The receptors were gathered from a human patient who received an intestinal transplant, so some T cells may come from the graft donor.

The chain has TRBV18 and TRBJ1-2; no firm D call. The CDR3 length is 15 residues. V gave up 3 bases and J gave up 2 bases, with 13 bases separating them. Germline CDR1 is KGHSH and CDR2 is LQKENI. The CDR3 bases are TGTGCCAGCTCACCCATAGCCTCACTGAACTATGGCTACACCTTC. Residues: CASSPIASLNYGYTF.

V and J are TRBV5-8 and TRBJ1-4; possibly TRBD1 for D (5 bases). Germline values: CDR1 SGHTS, CDR2 YDEGEE. V shed 1 base and J shed 10 bases, with 14 bases lying between them. The CDR3 contains 14 residues. The CDR3 DNA is TGTGCCAGCAGCTTGCCCAGGGAGGATGGAAAACTGTTTTTT. Protein sequence: CASSLPREDGKLFF.

The CDR3 loop reads CASRARDTKGLDEQYF. The CDR3 DNA sequence: TGTGCCAGCAGGGCCCGGGACACAAAGGGCCTCGACGAGCAGTACTTC. The chain recombines TRBV2 with TRBJ2-7; D perhaps matches TRBD1 (6 bases). The V end was cut by 6 bases, the J end by 5 bases, with 23 bases between. CDR3 length equals 16 residues. From germline, CDR1 is SNHLY and CDR2 FYNNEI.

On this clone: A junction end diverges from the germline sequence, so it may reflect a read error. The chain couples TRBV7-8 to TRBJ1-3; a weak D match, TRBD1 (5 bases). This CDR3 region has 17 residues. The germline V gene has CDR1 SGHVS and CDR2 FQNEAQ. The CDR3: CASSLAGASSSGNTIYF. The DNA for the CDR3 is TGTGCCAGCAGCCTAGCCGGGGCATCCAGCTCTGGAAACACCATATATTTT.

The V and J genes are TRBV9 and TRBJ2-7, with D possibly matching TRBD2 (6 bases). V lost 0 bases, J lost 6 bases, and 16 bases lay in between. The CDR3 consists of 15 residues. Germline V gene sequence: CDR1 SGDLS, CDR2 YYNGEE. The CDR3 coding sequence is TGTGCCAGCAGCGTAGGGCAGGGAGGAATAGGCGAGCAGTACTTC. Its protein is CASSVGQGGIGEQYF.

This chain joins TRBV7-2 and TRBJ1-2, with a possible D match to TRBD1 (6 bases). V gave up 7 bases and J gave up 4 bases, with 19 bases separating them. This CDR3 region has 15 residues. Germline CDR1 and CDR2: SGHTA and FQGNSA. CDR3 protein: CASTRIGGRGYGYTF. Written as DNA, the CDR3 is TGTGCCAGCACCCGCATTGGGGGCCGGGGCTATGGCTACACCTTC. Drawing the rest from reference TRBV7-2 and TRBJ1-2, the complete variable domain is GAGVSQSPSNKVTEKGKDVELRCDPISGHTALYWYRQSLGQGLEFLIYFQGNSAPDKSGLPSDRFSAERTGGSVSTLTIQRTQQEDSAVYLCASTRIGGRGYGYTFGSGTRLTVV.

This chain uses TRBV5-6 with TRBJ1-6, with D unclear. Per germline, CDR1 SGHDT and CDR2 YYEEEE. The CDR3 is made up of 15 amino acids. Trimming cost V 1 base and J 12 bases, with 17 bases left between them. The CDR3 loop is CASSLRGFDGGPLHF. The CDR3 DNA follows: TGTGCCAGCAGCTTGCGGGGTTTCGACGGTGGACCCCTCCACTTT.

The V call is TRBV19, the J call TRBJ2-6; no clear D gene. Germline V gene sequence: CDR1 LNHDA, CDR2 SQIVND (reference sequence). V gave up 9 bases and J gave up 1 base, with 19 bases separating them. CDR3 length equals 17 residues. The CDR3 protein is CASNPYPLDSGANVLTF. CDR3 DNA sequence: TGTGCCAGCAACCCCTACCCCCTGGATTCTGGGGCCAACGTCCTGACTTTC.

In DNA form, the CDR3 reads TGTGTTGGGGGGGATGATTTCTCCAAAAACATTCAGTACTTC. Translating gives CVGGDDFSKNIQYF. The chain is built from TRBV7-7 and TRBJ2-4; 7 nucleotides agree with TRBD2. The length of the CDR3 is 14 residues. Germline values: CDR1 SSHAT, CDR2 FNYEAQ (reference sequence). Using reference TRBV7-7 and TRBJ2-4 for the parts outside the CDR3, the full variable domain is GAGVSQSPRYKVTKRGQDVTLRCDPISSHATLYWYQQALGQGPEFLTYFNYEAQPDKSGLPSDRFSAERPEGSISTLTIQRTEQRDSAMYRCVGGDDFSKNIQYFGAGTRLSVL.

V usage is TRBV7-9 and J usage is TRBJ1-6; no firm D call. Trimming took off 2 bases at V and 9 bases at J, with 11 bases between the two ends. CDR1 and CDR2 from the germline V gene are SEHNR and FQNEAQ (reference sequence). This CDR3 is built from 14 residues. Here the CDR3 reads CASSLPGEISPLHF. CDR3 nucleotide sequence: TGTGCCAGCAGCTTACCGGGTGAGATTTCACCCCTCCACTTT.

This clone was seen once. The J gene is TRBJ2-1, the V gene TRBV5-1; D is unresolved. This CDR3 contains 14 residues. Germline V CDR1 and CDR2: SGHRS, YFSETQ. V lost 7 bases to trimming and J lost 5 bases, with 16 bases between them. CDR3 sequence reads: CASRNTKTDNEQFF. CDR3 nucleotides: TGCGCCAGCCGCAACACCAAGACCGACAATGAGCAGTTCTTC.

The chain employs TRBV4-1 and TRBJ2-1; perhaps D is TRBD1 or TRBD2 (5 bases each). The germline gives CDR1 MGHRA, CDR2 YSYEKL. The V end was cut by 4 bases, the J end by 5 bases, with 12 bases between. The CDR3 has 14 residues. The DNA of the CDR3 is TGCGCCAGCAGCCCCCCCCGGGGCGACAATGAGCAGTTCTTC. Translating gives CASSPPRGDNEQFF.

The chain is built from TRBV29-1 and TRBJ2-2; 12 bases map to TRBD2. Germline CDR1 and CDR2: SQVTM and ANQGSEA. This CDR3 contains 12 residues. This chain's CDR3 is CSASGGAGELFF. In DNA, the CDR3 is TGCAGTGCTAGCGGGGGGGCCGGGGAGCTGTTTTTT.

This clone was recorded only once. The V call is TRBV5-4, the J call TRBJ2-3, with 8 positions matching TRBD2. The CDR3 has 14 residues. Unmatched junction bases numbered 3, after V lost 2 bases and J lost 4 bases. Germline V gene lookup returns CDR1 SGHNT and CDR2 YYREEE (reference sequence). In nucleotides, the CDR3 is TGTGCCAGCAGCTTCGGGAGGGTTGCAGATACGCAGTATTTT. Protein: CASSFGRVADTQYF.

In this sample, this clone turned up once. This chain uses TRBV19 with TRBJ1-1, with D perhaps matching TRBD1 (5 bases). CDR3 length equals 13 residues. Trimming shortened V by 2 bases and J by 4 bases, and 8 bases separated the two germline ends. Germline loops: CDR1 LNHDA, CDR2 SQIVND (reference sequence). Here the CDR3 DNA reads TGTGCCAGTAGTATATGGGGGGGCACTGAAGCTTTCTTT. Protein sequence: CASSIWGGTEAFF.

The chain recombines TRBV19 with TRBJ1-2, with D perhaps matching TRBD1 (5 bases). In germline, CDR1 is LNHDA, CDR2 SQIVND (reference sequence). CDR3 length: 15 residues. The germline V and J ends were trimmed by 0 bases and 5 bases, with 13 bases remaining between them. This CDR3 reads CASSIDAGGTYGYTF. The CDR3 nucleotides are TGTGCCAGTAGTATAGATGCCGGGGGAACATATGGCTACACCTTC. Looking up the rest from reference TRBV19 and TRBJ1-2 gives the full variable domain: DGGITQSPKYLFRKEGQNVTLSCEQNLNHDAMYWYRQDPGQGLRLIYYSQIVNDFQKGDIAEGYSVSREKKESFPLTVTSAQKNPTAFYLCASSIDAGGTYGYTFGSGTRLTVV.

This clone was picked up one time. The CDR3 spells CASSPPGPSGYTF. As DNA, the CDR3 is TGTGCCAGTAGCCCTCCAGGGCCCTCTGGCTACACCTTC. This chain joins TRBV19 and TRBJ1-2; D is perhaps TRBD1 (5 bases). V lost 6 bases, J lost 7 bases, and 15 bases lay in between. The CDR3 sequence is 13 residues long. Germline CDR1 and CDR2: LNHDA and SQIVND (reference sequence).

The chain couples TRBV6-4 to TRBJ2-3, with 9 bases identical to TRBD2. V shed 3 bases and J 4 bases; nucleotides not matched to a gene: 2. The CDR3 extends over 14 amino acids. Germline V lookup: CDR1 MRHNA, CDR2 SNTAGT. The CDR3 DNA reads as TGTGCCAGCAGTGAGGGACTAGCCCCAGATACGCAGTATTTT. Translating gives CASSEGLAPDTQYF.

This clone was seen a single time. The chain uses TRBV21-1 and TRBJ1-6; the tabulated D call, TRBD1, remains unverified against the DNA. TRBV21-1 is flagged as a pseudogene. The CDR3 runs 15 residues. The CDR3, as DNA: TGTGCCAGCAGCACTCCGACAGGGGGCGGTTCACCCCTCCACTTT. It encodes CASSTPTGGGSPLHF.

Only one count was recorded for this clone. The J gene is TRBJ2-3, the V gene TRBV9; D is ambiguous. V shed 2 bases and J shed 1 base, with 5 bases lying between them. This CDR3 comprises 13 residues. Germline V gene data show CDR1 as SGDLS and CDR2 as YYNGEE. CDR3 amino acids: CASSVAGTDTQYF. The CDR3 bases are TGTGCCAGCAGCGTGGCAGGCACAGATACGCAGTATTTT.

The chain combines TRBV5-6 with TRBJ1-1; D might be TRBD1 (6 bases). Per germline, CDR1 SGHDT and CDR2 YYEEEE. The CDR3 is made up of 13 amino acids. Trimming shortened V by 3 bases and J by 6 bases, and 12 bases separated the two germline ends. The CDR3 bases are TGTGCCAGCAGCTCGACAGGCGGACCTGAAGCTTTCTTT. The encoded protein is CASSSTGGPEAFF.

The rearrangement links TRBV6-1 to TRBJ1-1; D is possibly TRBD1 (6 bases). The CDR3 spans 16 residues. V was shortened by 3 bases and J by 4 bases, with 18 bases between the two germline ends. In germline, CDR1 is MNHNS, CDR2 SASEGT. The DNA of the CDR3 is TGTGCCAGCAGTGAGGGCCGGGGGCGACGAAGCACTGAAGCTTTCTTT. It codes for CASSEGRGRRSTEAFF.

This chain joins TRBV2 and TRBJ1-5; D not certain. The CDR3 totals 13 residues. V lost 6 bases and J 15 bases, leaving 21 bases between the germline ends. Germline V gene sequence: CDR1 SNHLY, CDR2 FYNNEI. The CDR3 reads CASSPRIESSGHF. The CDR3 DNA reads TGTGCCAGCAGCCCCCGGATCGAGAGTTCGGGGCATTTT. Using reference TRBV2 and TRBJ1-5 for the parts outside the CDR3, the full variable domain is EPEVTQTPSHQVTQMGQEVILRCVPISNHLYFYWYRQILGQKVEFLVSFYNNEISEKSEIFDDQFSVERPDGSNFTLKIRSTKLEDSAMYFCASSPRIESSGHFGDGTRLSIL.

J is TRBJ2-4 and V is TRBV6-5; D unclear. This CDR3 has 15 residues. V lost 2 bases and J 0 bases, leaving 8 bases between the germline ends. CDR1 is MNHEY, CDR2 SVGAGI, per germline. The CDR3 nucleotides read TGTGCCAGCAGTTACGGCGGCCTAGCCAAAAACATTCAGTACTTC. Translation gives CASSYGGLAKNIQYF.

The chain employs TRBV6-6 and TRBJ1-1; 8 nucleotides match TRBD1. The V segment lost 2 bases and the J segment 4 bases; nucleotides outside the gene matches: 6. The CDR3 is made up of 15 amino acids. Looked up from germline, CDR1 is MNHNY and CDR2 is SVGAGI (reference sequence). The CDR3 protein is CASSYPGGEGTEAFF. CDR3 sequence (DNA): TGTGCCAGCAGTTACCCAGGGGGCGAGGGCACTGAAGCTTTCTTT.

V and J are TRBV9 and TRBJ2-3; D not resolved. The CDR3 has 16 residues. Germline loops: CDR1 SGDLS, CDR2 YYNGEE. Between the trimmed V and J ends, which lost 4 bases and 0 bases, there was a span of 15 bases. The CDR3 sequence is CASSIRPSPSTDTQYF. As DNA, the CDR3 is TGTGCCAGCAGCATTAGACCCTCACCTAGCACAGATACGCAGTATTTT. Drawing the rest from reference TRBV9 and TRBJ2-3, the complete variable domain is DSGVTQTPKHLITATGQRVTLRCSPRSGDLSVYWYQQSLDQGLQFLIQYYNGEERAKGNILERFSAQQFPDLHSELNLSSLELGDSALYFCASSIRPSPSTDTQYFGPGTRLTVL.

This chain uses TRBV6-1 with TRBJ1-2, with 7 bases lining up with TRBD1. Germline V gene sequence: CDR1 MNHNS, CDR2 SASEGT. Trimming removed 11 bases from V and 4 bases from J; junction bases left unmatched: 10. CDR3 length: 13 amino acids. The CDR3 bases are TGTGCCGCCTCCGGAGGGGGCGGCTATGGCTACACCTTC. Protein product: CAASGGGGYGYTF.